The sequence of this TCR beta chain was determined in a study of CD8 T cells in Susac syndrome. Healthy donors served as the controls. They were matched for age and sex. Both CD4+ and CD8+ T cells were negatively isolated, and TEMRA cells underwent FACS enrichment. Germline values: CDR1 DFQATT, CDR2 SNEGSKA (reference sequence). The ends were cut back, 1 base at V and 5 bases at J, with 15 bases in the middle. This CDR3 is built from 14 residues. RNA was extracted with the RNeasy kit, and a quantity of about 0.45 to 1 ug was reverse transcribed using random hexamers. Amplification of TCR beta CDR3 across 54 Vbeta and 13 Jbeta was performed with immunoSEQ multiplex PCR. Each CDR3 protein is one row after TCRdb ran MiXCR on the immunoSEQ multiplex PCR reads. This sample carries roughly 110,000 distinct CDR3 sequences, around 90% of them seen once, and the ten largest clones take around 0.15%.

This receptor was obtained from a human donor in good health. Sequenced sample: CD4+ T cells from PBMCs. The chain carries TRBV20-1 and TRBJ2-7; D remains unclear. The CDR3 protein is CSARASFKAHEQYF. In DNA, the CDR3 is TGCAGTGCTAGAGCGTCCTTCAAGGCCCACGAGCAGTACTTC.